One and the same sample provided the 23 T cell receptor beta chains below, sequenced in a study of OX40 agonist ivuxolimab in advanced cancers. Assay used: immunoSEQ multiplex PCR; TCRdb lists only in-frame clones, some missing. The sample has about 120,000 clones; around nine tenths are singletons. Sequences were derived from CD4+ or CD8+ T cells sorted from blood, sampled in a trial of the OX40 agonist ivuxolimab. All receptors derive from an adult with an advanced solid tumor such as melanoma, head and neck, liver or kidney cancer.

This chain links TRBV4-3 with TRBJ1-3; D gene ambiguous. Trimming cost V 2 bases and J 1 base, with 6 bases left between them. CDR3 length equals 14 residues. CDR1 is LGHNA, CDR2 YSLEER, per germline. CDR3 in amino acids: CASSQMGSGNTIYF. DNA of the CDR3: TGCGCCAGCAGCCAAATGGGTTCTGGAAACACCATATATTTT.

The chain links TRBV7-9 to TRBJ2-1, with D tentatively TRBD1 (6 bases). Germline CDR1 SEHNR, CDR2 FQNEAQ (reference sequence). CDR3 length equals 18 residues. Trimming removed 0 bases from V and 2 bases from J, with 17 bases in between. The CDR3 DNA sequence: TGTGCCAGCAGCTTAGCGTGGCAGGGGCTTTCACCCTACAATGAGCAGTTCTTC. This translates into CASSLAWQGLSPYNEQFF.

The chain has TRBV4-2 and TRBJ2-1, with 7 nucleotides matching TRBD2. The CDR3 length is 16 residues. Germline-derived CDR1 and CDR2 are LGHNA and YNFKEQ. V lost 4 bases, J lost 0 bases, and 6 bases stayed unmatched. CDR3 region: CASSPEGTNSYNEQFF. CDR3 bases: TGTGCCAGCAGCCCTGAAGGGACTAACTCCTACAATGAGCAGTTCTTC.

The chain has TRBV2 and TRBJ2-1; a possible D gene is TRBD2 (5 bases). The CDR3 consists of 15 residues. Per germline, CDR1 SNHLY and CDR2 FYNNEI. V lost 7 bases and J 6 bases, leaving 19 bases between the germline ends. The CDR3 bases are TGTGCCAGCACCGCGGGCAGGCCCCCAATCAATGAGCAGTTCTTC. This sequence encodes CASTAGRPPINEQFF.

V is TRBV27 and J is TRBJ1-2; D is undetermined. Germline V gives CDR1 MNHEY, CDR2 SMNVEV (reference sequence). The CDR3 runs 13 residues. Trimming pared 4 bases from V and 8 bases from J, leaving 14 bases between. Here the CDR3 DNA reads TGTGCCAGCAGTTCCCAAGGGAGTGAAGGCTACACCTTC. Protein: CASSSQGSEGYTF.

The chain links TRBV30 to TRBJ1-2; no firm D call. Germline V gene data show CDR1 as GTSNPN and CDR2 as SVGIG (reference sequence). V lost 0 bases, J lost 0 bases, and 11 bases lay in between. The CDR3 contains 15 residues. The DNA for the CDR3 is TGTGCCTGGAGTGTACTTGTCAGGTCTAACTATGGCTACACCTTC. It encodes CAWSVLVRSNYGYTF.

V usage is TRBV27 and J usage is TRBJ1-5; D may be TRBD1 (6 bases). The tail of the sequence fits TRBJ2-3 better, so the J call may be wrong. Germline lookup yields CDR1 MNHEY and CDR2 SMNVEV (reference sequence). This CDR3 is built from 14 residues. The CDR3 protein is CASSPGQRSQPQYF. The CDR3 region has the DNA TGTGCCAGCAGTCCTGGACAGCGGAGTCAGCCCCAGTATTTT.

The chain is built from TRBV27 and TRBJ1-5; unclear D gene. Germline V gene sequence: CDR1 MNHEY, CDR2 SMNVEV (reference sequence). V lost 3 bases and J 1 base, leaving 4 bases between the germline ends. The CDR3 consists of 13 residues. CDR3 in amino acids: CASSFESNQPQHF. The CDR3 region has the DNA TGTGCCAGCAGTTTCGAGAGCAATCAGCCCCAGCATTTT.

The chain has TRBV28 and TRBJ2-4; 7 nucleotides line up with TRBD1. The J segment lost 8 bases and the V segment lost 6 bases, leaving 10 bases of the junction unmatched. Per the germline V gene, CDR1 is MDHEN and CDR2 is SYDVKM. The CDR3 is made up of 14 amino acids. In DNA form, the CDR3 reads TGTGCCAGCAGCCTGACAGGGCTTGGGGACATTCAGTACTTC. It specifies CASSLTGLGDIQYF.

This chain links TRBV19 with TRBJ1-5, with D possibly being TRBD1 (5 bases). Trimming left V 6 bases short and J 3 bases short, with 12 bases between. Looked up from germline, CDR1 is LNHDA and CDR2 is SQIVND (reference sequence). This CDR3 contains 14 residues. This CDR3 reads CASSREINNQPQHF. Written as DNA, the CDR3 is TGTGCCAGTAGCAGGGAGATAAACAATCAGCCCCAGCATTTT. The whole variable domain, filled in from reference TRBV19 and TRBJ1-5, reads DGGITQSPKYLFRKEGQNVTLSCEQNLNHDAMYWYRQDPGQGLRLIYYSQIVNDFQKGDIAEGYSVSREKKESFPLTVTSAQKNPTAFYLCASSREINNQPQHFGDGTRLSIL.

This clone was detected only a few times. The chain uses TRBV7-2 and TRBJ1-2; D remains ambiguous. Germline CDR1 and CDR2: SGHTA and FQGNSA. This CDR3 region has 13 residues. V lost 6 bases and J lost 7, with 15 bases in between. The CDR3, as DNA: TGTGCCAGCAGTTCGACCCGGATAGGTGGCTACACCTTC. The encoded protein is CASSSTRIGGYTF.

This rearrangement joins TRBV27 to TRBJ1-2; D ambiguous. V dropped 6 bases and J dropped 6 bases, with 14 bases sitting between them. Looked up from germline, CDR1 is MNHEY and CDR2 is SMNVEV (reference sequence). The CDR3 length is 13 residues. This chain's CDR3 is CASRYRRGNGYTF. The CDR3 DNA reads TGTGCCAGCAGGTATCGCCGAGGGAATGGCTACACCTTC.

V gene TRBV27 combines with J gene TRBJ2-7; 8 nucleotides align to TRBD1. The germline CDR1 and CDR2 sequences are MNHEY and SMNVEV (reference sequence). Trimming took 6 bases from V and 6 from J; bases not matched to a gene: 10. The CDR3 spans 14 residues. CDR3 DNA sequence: TGTGCCAGCAGAAACACAGGGGGAACGGGCGAGCAGTACTTC. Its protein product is CASRNTGGTGEQYF.

The CDR3 DNA reads as TGCGCCAGCAGCCTTGACAGGGAAGAGACCCAGTACTTC. Translating gives CASSLDREETQYF. The rearrangement uses TRBV4-3 and TRBJ2-5, with 7 bases matching TRBD1. Germline CDR1 reads LGHNA; CDR2 reads YSLEER. V was pared by 4 bases and J by 3 bases, with 2 bases of the junction left unmatched. This CDR3 is built from 13 residues.

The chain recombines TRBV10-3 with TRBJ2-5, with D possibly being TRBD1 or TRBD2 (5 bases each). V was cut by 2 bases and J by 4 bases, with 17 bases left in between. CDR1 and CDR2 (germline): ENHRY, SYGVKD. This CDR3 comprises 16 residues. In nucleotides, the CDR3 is TGTGCCATCAGTGAGGGGGGTAGCGTGGGTGCAGAGACCCAGTACTTC. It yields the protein CAISEGGSVGAETQYF.

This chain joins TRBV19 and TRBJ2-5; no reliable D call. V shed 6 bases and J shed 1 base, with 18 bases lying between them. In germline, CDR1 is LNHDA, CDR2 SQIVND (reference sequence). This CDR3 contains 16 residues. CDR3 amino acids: CASRPQVDMPQETQYF. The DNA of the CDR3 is TGTGCCAGTAGGCCCCAGGTGGATATGCCCCAAGAGACCCAGTACTTC.

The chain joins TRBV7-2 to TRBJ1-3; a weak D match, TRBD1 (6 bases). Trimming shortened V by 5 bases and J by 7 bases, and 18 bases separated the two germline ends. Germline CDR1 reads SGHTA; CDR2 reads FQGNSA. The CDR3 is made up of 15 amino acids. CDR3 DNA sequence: TGTGCCAGCAGCGCACAGGGCCTTTCCTCTAACACCATATATTTT. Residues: CASSAQGLSSNTIYF.

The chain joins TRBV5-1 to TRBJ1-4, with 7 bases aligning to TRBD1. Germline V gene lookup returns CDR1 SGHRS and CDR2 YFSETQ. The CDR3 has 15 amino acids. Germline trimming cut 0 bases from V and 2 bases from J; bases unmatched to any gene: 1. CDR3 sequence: CASSLARGTNEKLFF. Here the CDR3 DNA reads TGCGCCAGCAGCTTGGCCAGGGGGACTAATGAAAAACTGTTTTTT.

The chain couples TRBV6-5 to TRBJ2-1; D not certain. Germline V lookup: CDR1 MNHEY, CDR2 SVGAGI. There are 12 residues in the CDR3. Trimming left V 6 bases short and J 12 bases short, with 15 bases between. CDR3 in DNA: TGTGCCAGCAGCCGGCGCTCAGATACGCAGTTCTTC. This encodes CASSRRSDTQFF.

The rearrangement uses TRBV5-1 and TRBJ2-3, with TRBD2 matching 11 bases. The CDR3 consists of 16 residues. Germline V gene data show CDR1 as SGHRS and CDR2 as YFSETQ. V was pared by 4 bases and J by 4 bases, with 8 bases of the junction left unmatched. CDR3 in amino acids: CASSVPGTSGSDTQYF. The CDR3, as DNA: TGCGCCAGCAGCGTACCCGGGACTAGCGGTTCAGATACGCAGTATTTT.

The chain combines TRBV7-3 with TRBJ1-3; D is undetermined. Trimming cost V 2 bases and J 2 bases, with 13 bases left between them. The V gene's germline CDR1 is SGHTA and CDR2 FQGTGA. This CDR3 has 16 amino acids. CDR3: CASSLGPPNAGNTIYF. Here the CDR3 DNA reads TGTGCCAGCAGCTTAGGGCCTCCGAACGCTGGAAACACCATATATTTT.

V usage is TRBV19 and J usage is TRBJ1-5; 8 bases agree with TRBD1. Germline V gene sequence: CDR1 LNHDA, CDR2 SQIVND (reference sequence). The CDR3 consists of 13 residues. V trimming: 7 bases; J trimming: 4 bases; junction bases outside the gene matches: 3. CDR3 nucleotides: TGTGCCAGTAACAGGGACAGGAATCAGCCCCAGCATTTT. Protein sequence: CASNRDRNQPQHF.

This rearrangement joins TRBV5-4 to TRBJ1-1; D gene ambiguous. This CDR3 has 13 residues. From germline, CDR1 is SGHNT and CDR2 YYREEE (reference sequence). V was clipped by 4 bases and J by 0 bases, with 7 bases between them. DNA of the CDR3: TGTGCCAGCAGCCTGGTCTTGAACACTGAAGCTTTCTTT. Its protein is CASSLVLNTEAFF. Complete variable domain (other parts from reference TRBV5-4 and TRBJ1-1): ETGVTQSPTHLIKTRGQQVTLRCSSQSGHNTVSWYQQALGQGPQFIFQYYREEENGRGNFPPRFSGLQFPNYSSELNVNALELDDSALYLCASSLVLNTEAFFGQGTRLTVV.